This TCR beta chain was captured by sequencing in a study of cytomegalovirus exposure and HLA in healthy donors. Per the germline V gene, CDR1 is SGDLS and CDR2 is YYNGEE. V was trimmed by 0 bases and J by 6 bases, leaving 9 bases between them. The CDR3 has 14 amino acids. This clone was seen a handful of times. As yet, its antigen is unknown. General observations from the study: An analysis that came later showed most CMV-associated TCR beta chains appearing HLA-restricted. Cytomegalovirus-associated TCR beta chains were listed, numbering around 150. There were some V segments, including TRBV6-2 and TRBV6-3, excluded as indistinguishable.

The PCR made use of 60 Vbeta and 13 Jbeta primers. Repertoires were generated with immunoSEQ multiplex PCR, while TCRdb's copy carries only in-frame clones and drops some. The table shows about 120,000 clones, with 70% to 80% occurring only once. This TCR derives from a woman aged 18 to 35 in good health and CMV-seronegative. This rearrangement joins TRBV9 to TRBJ1-4, with D maybe TRBD1 (5 bases). Material: PBMCs. Written as DNA, the CDR3 is TGTGCCAGCAGCGTAGGGGACTCAGATGAAAAACTGTTTTTT. It encodes CASSVGDSDEKLFF.